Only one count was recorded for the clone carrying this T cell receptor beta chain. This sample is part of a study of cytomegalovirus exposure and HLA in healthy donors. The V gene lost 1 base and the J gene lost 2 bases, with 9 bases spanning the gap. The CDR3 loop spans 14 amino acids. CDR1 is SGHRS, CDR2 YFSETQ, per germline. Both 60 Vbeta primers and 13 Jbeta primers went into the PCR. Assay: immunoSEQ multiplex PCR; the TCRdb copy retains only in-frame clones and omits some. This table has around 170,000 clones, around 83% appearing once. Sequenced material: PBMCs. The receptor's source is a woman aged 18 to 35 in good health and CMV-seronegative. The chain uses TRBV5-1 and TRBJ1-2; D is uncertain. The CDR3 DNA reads TGCGCCAGCAGCTTGAATCGAGGGAACTATGGCTACACCTTC. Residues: CASSLNRGNYGYTF. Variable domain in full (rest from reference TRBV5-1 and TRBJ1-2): KAGVTQTPRYLIKTRGQQVTLSCSPISGHRSVSWYQQTPGQGLQFLFEYFSETQRNKGNFPGRFSGRQFSNSRSEMNVSTLELGDSALYLCASSLNRGNYGYTFGSGTRLTVV.